This TCR beta chain is from a study of cytomegalovirus exposure and HLA in healthy donors. PCR amplification relied on 60 Vbeta primers (plus 13 Jbeta primers). Here immunoSEQ multiplex PCR was the method, and the copy in TCRdb shows in-frame clones only, minus some. The sample table includes 75,000 to 95,000 clones. V was clipped by 0 bases and J by 4 bases, with 13 bases between them. Germline-derived CDR1 and CDR2 are SGHDT and YYEEEE. This CDR3 has 15 amino acids. Whereas donors were nominally healthy upon sampling, unrecorded immune exposures were probable. Study-wide results and limits: Most TCR beta V segments were productive about 87% or about 30% of the time in an earlier analysis. The study labeled under 200 TCR beta chains cytomegalovirus-associated. Presence/absence analyses assumed roughly uniform sequencing depth across donors, which may not hold.

Worth noting for this clone: The antigen is not known.

The rearrangement links TRBV5-6 to TRBJ1-1; TRBD1 might be the D (5 bases). This clonotype originated in a girl aged 10-17 years in good health and CMV-seropositive. Sequences were obtained from PBMCs. CDR3 protein: CASSLGGREGTEAFF. CDR3 coding DNA: TGTGCCAGCAGCTTGGGGGGCAGGGAGGGCACTGAAGCTTTCTTT.